A selection of T cell receptor beta chains follows, all from one sample in a study of cytomegalovirus exposure and HLA in healthy donors. Clones were sequenced by immunoSEQ multiplex PCR, and TCRdb holds only the in-frame ones, with some missing. The sample has about 220,000 clones; around nine tenths are singletons. The source material was PBMCs. The receptors originated from a young woman in good health and CMV-seronegative. Both conserved end residues are part of each CDR3. The D gene is left open where the match is weak. Not every row has a clone size; where given, it reads once, few, many or a size class.

v_gene,abundance,j_gene,d_gene,CDR3aa,CDR3nt
TRBV28,NA,TRBJ2-7,TRBD1,CASRPGQTSYEQYF,TGTGCCAGCAGACCGGGACAGACTTCCTACGAGCAGTACTTC
TRBV27,NA,TRBJ2-1,TRBD2,CASSPHLAGDSYNEQFF,TGTGCCAGCAGTCCCCACCTAGCGGGAGACTCCTACAATGAGCAGTTCTTC
TRBV19,NA,TRBJ1-3,NA,CASTISPPMRGENTIYF,TGTGCCAGTACAATATCTCCCCCTATGCGCGGGGAAAACACCATATATTTT
TRBV29-1,NA,TRBJ2-1,TRBD2,CSAPRAGGPIDEQFF,TGCAGCGCGCCTCGAGCGGGAGGGCCTATCGATGAGCAGTTCTTC
TRBV5-1,NA,TRBJ2-1,TRBD2,CASSFTMGRTLAGENEQFF,TGCGCCAGCAGCTTTACGATGGGGAGAACCCTAGCGGGAGAGAATGAGCAGTTCTTC
TRBV27,NA,TRBJ2-5,NA,CASSFGGTQYF,TGTGCCAGCAGTTTCGGTGGGACCCAGTACTTC
TRBV7-3,NA,TRBJ2-2,NA,CASSLLIPGELFF,TGTGCCAGCAGCTTACTTATTCCCGGGGAGCTGTTTTTT
TRBV19,NA,TRBJ2-1,NA,CASSSQGGEQFF,TGTGCCAGTAGTTCACAGGGTGGTGAGCAGTTCTTC
TRBV7-2,NA,TRBJ2-3,TRBD2,CASSQRTSGLSTDTQYF,TGTGCCAGCAGCCAAAGGACTAGCGGACTTAGCACAGATACGCAGTATTTT
TRBV7-2,once,TRBJ1-2,NA,CASSLVGDGYTF,TGTGCCAGCAGCTTAGTCGGGGATGGCTACACCTTC
TRBV6-4,NA,TRBJ2-2,TRBD1,CASSENRGQGPNTGELFF,TGTGCCAGCAGTGAAAACCGGGGACAGGGACCGAACACCGGGGAGCTGTTTTTT